This TCR beta chain was found in a study of cytomegalovirus exposure and HLA in healthy donors. Germline V gene sequence: CDR1 SGDLS, CDR2 YYNGEE. The CDR3 extends over 11 amino acids. V lost 3 bases and J 12 bases, leaving 10 bases between the germline ends. Whole-study results and caveats: According to reports, the classifier identified cytomegalovirus status with high specificity and sensitivity.

This clone was counted between two and nine times. Its antigen remains unknown. PCR amplification relied on 60 Vbeta primers (plus 13 Jbeta primers). Measured with immunoSEQ multiplex PCR; TCRdb has only the in-frame clones, and not every one. This table has roughly 180,000 clones, more than 70% appearing once. The chain employs TRBV9 and TRBJ2-1; D perhaps matches TRBD2 (5 bases). This receptor was identified in a woman aged 45-65 years in good health and CMV-seropositive. Sequenced: PBMCs. As DNA, the CDR3 is TGTGCCAGCAGCGGTAGGGCGGGGCAGTTCTTC. It specifies CASSGRAGQFF.